The entry below describes one T cell receptor beta chain. It has no known antigen specificity. Base qualities are missing; no much larger clone stands one base away. From V the trimming removes 4 bases and from J it removes 3 bases, while the gene matches leave 6 bases of the junction unaccounted for. According to the germline V gene (reference sequence), CDR1 reads MNHNY and CDR2 reads SVGAGI. From the cysteine through the phenylalanine, the CDR3 covers 16 amino acids. Just the 48-base CDR3 DNA is kept, in frame starting at base 1. A MiSeq instrument was used for deep resolution sequencing, which targeted depths ranging from 1 in 1 million up to 1 in 200,000 T cells, with coverage averaging 10x for each clonotype. The immunoSEQ hsTCRB Kit was used to generate TCR beta libraries. The source study handled its data this way. Data were analyzed with ImmunoSEQ Data Assistant and ImmunoSEQ Analyzer, with V, D and J genes assigned per IMGT definitions. Clonality, with values ranging from 0 to 1, was calculated as one minus the normalized Shannon entropy of productive rearrangement frequencies. Only overrepresented clonotypes making up at least 0.05% of each patient's repertoire were included in the public clonotype analysis. Fewer than 15 age-matched healthy donor repertoires from immuneACCESS served as clonality controls. This immuneACCESS table, as held by TCRdb, lists in-frame sequences with V and J called but not all clones. Of the missing ones, under half trace to an unresolved V gene in checked studies; the others have no known cause. That table furnishes V, J and clone size, whereas the DNA furnished D and trimming. The sample yields around 91,000 clones; 86% were counted once. Over 5% of the sample is held by the ten biggest clonotypes.

These data are taken from a study of cytotoxic CD8 clonotypes in ibrutinib-treated CLL (dated by TCRdb to the early 2020s). As for the study more broadly: In this cohort, 15 patients were treatment-naive and ten to twelve were relapsed/refractory, while 17 to 18 had unmutated IGHV. Samples averaged roughly 280,000 productive templates and some 96,000 productive rearrangements. The response samples were drawn at a median of approximately 12 months into treatment, with a range of about 6 to 36 months. Longitudinal samples were available for about 30% of the 86 trial participants. Cryopreserved peripheral blood mononuclear cells were collected before treatment, at response, and at either disease progression or sustained remission. Partial responses were observed in roughly 24 patients and complete responses in 2; after a median follow-up of around 64 months, remission was maintained in 14 patients and progression was observed in some twelve.

Results and caveats for the whole study, not just this receptor: At ibrutinib response clonality went up, during sustained remission it held steady, and at progression it dropped back toward baseline. Public clonotypes were rare and either contracted or stayed stable during treatment, and the rise in clonality at ibrutinib response reflected the expansion of private clonotypes. Lymph node repertoires were not examined, and the timing of sampling was not matched between patients in sustained remission and those whose disease progressed. At baseline, clonality was higher than in age-matched healthy donors and showed a strong correlation with circulating CD8+ T-cell counts.

For TCR beta library preparation, around 2.1 micrograms of genomic DNA were extracted from the cryopreserved PBMCs. Longitudinal blood samples from CLL patients on ibrutinib monotherapy were analyzed using high-throughput TCR beta sequencing. Patients were enrolled in a phase 2 open-label single-center ibrutinib monotherapy trial. The chain was built from TRBV6-6 and TRBJ2-2; 9 bases in the junction line up with TRBD2. Sequenced material: PBMCs, taken before ibrutinib treatment. This sequence was found in a human donor with chronic lymphocytic leukemia. The nucleotide sequence is TGTGCCAGCAGTTCGTCTAGCGGGACTTACACCGGGGAGCTGTTTTTT. Its translation is CASSSSSGTYTGELFF.